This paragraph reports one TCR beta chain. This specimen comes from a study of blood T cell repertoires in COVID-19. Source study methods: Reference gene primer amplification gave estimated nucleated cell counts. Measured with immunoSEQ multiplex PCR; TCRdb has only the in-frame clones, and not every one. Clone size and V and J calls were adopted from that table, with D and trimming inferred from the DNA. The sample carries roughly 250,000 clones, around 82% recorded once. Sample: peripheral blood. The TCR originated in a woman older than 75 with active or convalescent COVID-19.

The CDR3 spells CASSSGMDSRNYGYTF. Here the CDR3 DNA reads TGTGCCAGCAGTTCGGGCATGGACAGTCGAAACTATGGCTACACCTTC. The chain uses TRBV28 and TRBJ1-2; D perhaps matches TRBD1 (6 bases). Trimming shortened V by 4 bases and J by 2 bases, and 17 bases separated the two germline ends. This CDR3 region has 16 residues. CDR1 is MDHEN, CDR2 SYDVKM, per germline.